This passage covers 27 T cell receptor beta chains from one sample sequenced in a study of CD8 T cell repertoires and HIV-1 epitope variants. Method: immunoSEQ multiplex PCR; TCRdb's copy keeps in-frame clones and lacks some. The data hold a few thousand clones, with approximately 70% observed a single time. For these TCRs, the target antigens are not known. Sample: cultured CD8+ T cells derived from PBMCs. Receptors were obtained from a male donor with HIV.

The V gene is TRBV7-6, the J gene TRBJ2-7; D ambiguous. V gave up 5 bases and J gave up 2 bases, with 16 bases separating them. The CDR3 runs to 15 residues. Germline loops: CDR1 SGHVS, CDR2 FNYEAQ. The CDR3: CASSPGLRDTYEQYF. The CDR3, as DNA: TGTGCCAGCAGCCCCGGGCTTAGGGATACCTACGAGCAGTACTTC. Supplemented by reference TRBV7-6 and TRBJ2-7, the full variable domain reads GAGVSQSPRYKVTKRGQDVALRCDPISGHVSLYWYRQALGQGPEFLTYFNYEAQQDKSGLPNDRFSAERPEGSISTLTIQRTEQRDSAMYRCASSPGLRDTYEQYFGPGTRLTVT.

The chain employs TRBV19 and TRBJ1-1; D ambiguous. Germline V gene data show CDR1 as LNHDA and CDR2 as SQIVND (reference sequence). The CDR3 consists of 13 residues. Trimming shortened V by 8 bases and J by 4 bases, and 14 bases separated the two germline ends. The CDR3 loop is CASASGGITEAFF. The CDR3 region has the DNA TGTGCCAGTGCGTCGGGAGGGATCACTGAAGCTTTCTTT.

The chain is built from TRBV11-2 and TRBJ2-5; 11 bases agree with TRBD2. Germline-derived CDR1 and CDR2 are SGHAT and FQNNGV. The trim removed 0 bases at V and 3 bases at J, leaving 3 bases unmatched. The CDR3 has 16 amino acids. The CDR3 DNA reads TGTGCCAGCAGCTTAGATCTACTAGCGGGGGAAGAGACCCAGTACTTC. Amino acids: CASSLDLLAGEETQYF.

The chain carries TRBV28 and TRBJ2-5, with D possibly TRBD1 on 6 matching bases. The CDR3 consists of 14 residues. The germline gives CDR1 MDHEN, CDR2 SYDVKM. Trimming pared 8 bases from V and 5 bases from J, leaving 18 bases between. The CDR3 nucleotides read TGTGCCAGCGTCCCCTTACAGGGTCGGGAGACCCAGTACTTC. Its translation: CASVPLQGRETQYF.

The rearrangement links TRBV28 to TRBJ1-1; 7 positions agree with TRBD1. V trimming: 2 bases; J trimming: 5 bases; junction bases outside the gene matches: 2. CDR3 length: 13 amino acids. Germline V CDR1 and CDR2: MDHEN, SYDVKM. The CDR3 loop is CASSLEGATEAFF. The CDR3 nucleotides read TGTGCCAGCAGTTTAGAGGGGGCAACTGAAGCTTTCTTT.

The chain recombines TRBV28 with TRBJ1-2; 10 bases line up with TRBD1. CDR1 MDHEN and CDR2 SYDVKM come from the germline V gene. After removal of 2 bases from V and 6 bases from J, the junction contained 6 bases not matched to a gene. This CDR3 has 15 amino acids. The CDR3 sequence is CASSLLTGGADGYTF. The DNA of the CDR3 is TGTGCCAGCAGTTTACTGACAGGGGGCGCGGATGGCTACACCTTC.

This sequence joins TRBV14 and TRBJ2-5; D is perhaps TRBD2 (6 bases). Per germline, CDR1 SGHDN and CDR2 FVKESK. Trimming took off 5 bases at V and 4 bases at J, with 17 bases between the two ends. This CDR3 has 15 residues. Here the CDR3 reads CASSSRRGKRETQYF. The DNA of the CDR3 is TGTGCCAGCAGCTCTCGCCGGGGGAAGAGAGAGACCCAGTACTTC.

This clone appeared a few times. This chain connects TRBV5-1 to TRBJ1-1, with TRBD1 identical over 9 bases. Germline values: CDR1 SGHRS, CDR2 YFSETQ. Germline trimming cut 2 bases from V and 4 bases from J; bases unmatched to any gene: 9. This CDR3 comprises 16 residues. This CDR3 is CASSLIRQGGSTEAFF. In nucleotides, the CDR3 is TGCGCCAGCAGCTTAATCCGACAGGGGGGGAGCACTGAAGCTTTCTTT.

The chain is built from TRBV4-2 and TRBJ1-1; TRBD1 might be the D (5 bases). CDR3 length equals 14 residues. V lost 3 bases, J lost 1 base, and 9 bases lay in between. Looked up from germline, CDR1 is LGHNA and CDR2 is YNFKEQ. CDR3 coding DNA: TGTGCCAGCAGCCAGACAGAGACGAACACTGAAGCTTTCTTT. This translates into CASSQTETNTEAFF.

The J gene is TRBJ2-2, the V gene TRBV7-9, with D possibly TRBD1 on 5 matching bases. The germline gives CDR1 SEHNR, CDR2 FQNEAQ (reference sequence). The CDR3 runs 16 residues. V was shortened by 5 bases and J by 3 bases, with 16 bases between the two germline ends. The CDR3 here is CASSHIKGRDTGELFF. In nucleotides, the CDR3 is TGTGCCAGCAGCCACATTAAGGGGCGCGACACCGGGGAGCTGTTTTTT. The variable domain in full, completed from reference TRBV7-9 and TRBJ2-2, reads DTGVSQNPRHKITKRGQNVTFRCDPISEHNRLYWYRQTLGQGPEFLTYFQNEAQLEKSRLLSDRFSAERPKGSFSTLEIQRTEQGDSAMYLCASSHIKGRDTGELFFGEGSRLTVL.

The V and J genes are TRBV10-3 and TRBJ2-7, with TRBD2 identical over 8 bases. Germline V gene data show CDR1 as ENHRY and CDR2 as SYGVKD. This CDR3 comprises 11 residues. The V segment lost 10 bases and the J segment 6 bases; nucleotides outside the gene matches: 5. This CDR3 is CATSAGGEQYF. CDR3 coding DNA: TGTGCCACCTCCGCGGGGGGCGAGCAGTACTTC.

The chain has TRBV28 and TRBJ2-3, with D perhaps TRBD1 (5 bases). CDR1 is MDHEN, CDR2 SYDVKM, per germline. The CDR3 loop spans 14 amino acids. V was cut by 2 bases and J by 1 base, with 7 bases left in between. The CDR3, as DNA: TGTGCCAGCAGTTTAGGGGCCCGCACAGATACGCAGTATTTT. This encodes CASSLGARTDTQYF.

This clone turned up a few times. The CDR3 bases are TGTGCCAGCACCCCACTGACAGGGGGCGGTGGCTACACCTTC. It encodes CASTPLTGGGGYTF. The chain is built from TRBV6-5 and TRBJ1-2, with 10 bases identical to TRBD1. Trimming at V came to 7 bases and at J to 7 bases, leaving 9 bases not matched to a gene. Looked up from germline, CDR1 is MNHEY and CDR2 is SVGAGI. The CDR3 totals 14 residues.

This sequence joins TRBV5-8 and TRBJ2-3, with 7 bases matching TRBD2. The CDR3 is 14 amino acids. The germline V gene has CDR1 SGHTS and CDR2 YDEGEE. With 7 bases clipped from V and 4 bases from J, the junction kept 9 bases outside the gene matches. The CDR3 bases are TGTGCCAGCGGCTCCCTAGCGGACCCAGATACGCAGTATTTT. This codes for CASGSLADPDTQYF. Variable domain in full (rest from reference TRBV5-8 and TRBJ2-3): EAGVTQSPTHLIKTRGQQATLRCSPISGHTSVYWYQQALGLGLQFLLWYDEGEERNRGNFPPRFSGRQFPNYSSELNVNALELEDSALYLCASGSLADPDTQYFGPGTRLTVL.

This clone was recorded a few times. The CDR3, as DNA: TGTGCCAGCAGCTTAAATACGGGCGGGGAGCTGTTTTTT. Residues: CASSLNTGGELFF. This chain joins TRBV7-6 and TRBJ2-2; D is ambiguous. CDR1 is SGHVS, CDR2 FNYEAQ, per germline. V lost 2 bases and J 7 bases, leaving 8 bases between the germline ends. CDR3 length: 13 amino acids.

J is TRBJ2-7 and V is TRBV10-3; perhaps TRBD1 as D (6 bases). V lost 4 bases, J lost 2 bases, and 12 bases lay in between. The CDR3 loop spans 14 amino acids. From germline, CDR1 is ENHRY and CDR2 SYGVKD. The CDR3 loop reads CAISGVGDTYEQYF. DNA of the CDR3: TGTGCCATCAGTGGGGTCGGGGACACCTACGAGCAGTACTTC.

V is TRBV2 and J is TRBJ2-2, with D possibly being TRBD1 (5 bases). From germline, CDR1 is SNHLY and CDR2 FYNNEI. With 5 bases removed from V and 5 bases from J, the gap between germline ends came to 9 bases. The length of the CDR3 is 13 residues. This CDR3 reads CASSWGRTGELFF. The CDR3, as DNA: TGTGCCAGCAGTTGGGGCAGAACCGGGGAGCTGTTTTTT.

The V gene is TRBV11-2, the J gene TRBJ1-1; possible D gene TRBD1, 5 bases. Trimming pared 4 bases from V and 0 bases from J, leaving 12 bases between. Germline CDR1 is SGHAT and CDR2 is FQNNGV. This CDR3 is built from 15 residues. The CDR3 sequence: CASSSRWGMNTEAFF. As DNA, the CDR3 is TGTGCCAGCAGCTCCCGGTGGGGGATGAACACTGAAGCTTTCTTT.

The chain is built from TRBV28 and TRBJ1-5; D might be TRBD1 (6 bases). Germline-derived CDR1 and CDR2 are MDHEN and SYDVKM. The CDR3 contains 15 residues. V gave up 3 bases and J gave up 5 bases, with 14 bases separating them. CDR3 loop: CASSFEQGYDQPQHF. Written as DNA, the CDR3 is TGTGCCAGCAGTTTTGAACAGGGTTATGATCAGCCCCAGCATTTT.

In its sample, this clone was seen once. This chain joins TRBV28 and TRBJ2-2; 7 bases map to TRBD2. CDR3 length equals 19 residues. Germline lookup yields CDR1 MDHEN and CDR2 SYDVKM. The V segment lost 4 bases and the J segment 5 bases; nucleotides outside the gene matches: 19. The CDR3 nucleotides read TGTGCCAGCAGTTCCCCTAGAGTAGACAGCGGGATGAGAACCGGGGAGCTGTTTTTT. It is translated as CASSSPRVDSGMRTGELFF.

This clone has more than one count but fewer than ten. The V gene is TRBV10-3, the J gene TRBJ1-1; D call uncertain. The CDR3 sequence is 13 residues long. Germline V gene lookup returns CDR1 ENHRY and CDR2 SYGVKD. Trimming cost V 7 bases and J 2 bases, with 11 bases left between them. CDR3 nucleotide sequence: TGTGCCATCACTTTGGACGGAAACACTGAAGCTTTCTTT. This sequence encodes CAITLDGNTEAFF.

J is TRBJ2-2 and V is TRBV27, with 9 bases matching TRBD2. J was trimmed by 5 bases and V by 6 bases; bases with no gene match: 7. The CDR3 sequence is 15 residues long. From germline, CDR1 is MNHEY and CDR2 SMNVEV (reference sequence). CDR3 sequence (DNA): TGTGCCAGCAGCGACAAAGCGGGGGGAACCGGGGAGCTGTTTTTT. It yields the protein CASSDKAGGTGELFF.

The chain couples TRBV4-3 to TRBJ2-3; TRBD2 matches 8 bases. Germline V lookup: CDR1 LGHNA, CDR2 YSLEER. The CDR3 runs 17 residues. The V segment lost 0 bases and the J segment 2 bases; nucleotides outside the gene matches: 7. The CDR3 DNA reads as TGCGCCAGCAGCCAAGATCTAGCGGGCCCCATCACAGATACGCAGTATTTT. It translates to CASSQDLAGPITDTQYF.

The gene calls are TRBV5-5 and TRBJ2-7, with D possibly called TRBD1 or TRBD2 (6 bases each). The length of the CDR3 is 13 residues. The V end was cut by 0 bases, the J end by 7 bases, with 11 bases between. CDR1 is SGHKS and CDR2 is YYEKEE in the germline V gene (reference sequence). The CDR3 reads CASSLGQGREQYF. For the CDR3, the DNA is TGTGCCAGCAGCTTGGGCCAGGGGAGGGAGCAGTACTTC.

As for this clone: The junction shows a germline mismatch at one end, possibly a read error. The CDR3 protein is CASSLGGVEPQHF. CDR3 coding DNA: TGTGCTAGCAGCTTAGGGGGGGTCGAGCCCCAGCATTTT. The V gene is TRBV7-7, the J gene TRBJ1-5, with TRBD1 as a possible D gene (6 bases). The germline V gene has CDR1 SSHAT and CDR2 FNYEAQ (reference sequence). The CDR3 runs to 13 residues.

J is TRBJ2-5 and V is TRBV7-9; TRBD2 agrees at 7 bases. The DNA matches TRBJ2-7 better at its end, which makes the J call doubtful. Germline values: CDR1 SEHNR, CDR2 FQNEAQ (reference sequence). The CDR3 sequence is 15 residues long. CDR3 coding DNA: TGTGCCAGCAGCTCCGGGAGGAGACAGTACTACGAGCAGTACTTC. Translated: CASSSGRRQYYEQYF.

This sequence joins TRBV6-1 and TRBJ2-6, with TRBD1 as a possible D gene (6 bases). V lost 0 bases to trimming and J lost 7 bases, with 19 bases between them. Per the germline V gene, CDR1 is MNHNS and CDR2 is SASEGT. The CDR3 is 18 residues long. The CDR3 region is CASSEATRVTGTANVLTF. The CDR3 DNA is TGTGCCAGCAGTGAAGCGACGAGGGTGACAGGCACTGCCAACGTCCTGACTTTC.